This T cell receptor beta chain was identified during a study of cytomegalovirus exposure and HLA in healthy donors. PCR amplification relied on 60 Vbeta primers (plus 13 Jbeta primers). Profiling relied on immunoSEQ multiplex PCR, and the TCRdb table lists in-frame clones only, not all of them. The table has 70,000 to 90,000 clones, roughly four fifths seen once. In germline, CDR1 is LNHDA, CDR2 SQIVND (reference sequence). The CDR3 covers 16 residues. About this clone itself: One end of the junction is discordant with germline, which a read error may explain.

The sequencing input was PBMCs. The chain combines TRBV19 with TRBJ1-1, with TRBD1 matching over 11 bases. The clonotype originates from a male donor in good health and CMV-seropositive. CDR3 residues: CASSIPPGQGDTGAFF. CDR3 in DNA: TGTGCCAGTAGTATTCCTCCGGGACAGGGGGACACTGGAGCTTTCTTT.